A single sample gave rise to the 2 T cell receptor beta chains below, sequenced in a study of T cell changes during pregnancy in multiple sclerosis. Produced via immunoSEQ multiplex PCR; TCRdb's table is partial and in-frame only. The repertoire holds under 55,000 clones, approximately 94% seen once, with around 0.3% in the top ten. Material: CD4+ T cells from peripheral blood mononuclear cells, obtained in the third trimester of pregnancy. The receptors come from a female donor with multiple sclerosis, enrolled in a pregnancy study.

The genes are TRBV9 and TRBJ1-2; 10 nucleotides agree with TRBD1. Germline CDR1 and CDR2: SGDLS and YYNGEE. This CDR3 contains 16 residues. V was pared by 0 bases and J by 3 bases, with 5 bases of the junction left unmatched. CDR3 sequence: CASSVDPGTGDYGYTF. The CDR3 DNA follows: TGTGCCAGCAGCGTAGACCCCGGGACAGGGGACTATGGCTACACCTTC.

This clone came up a few times. The CDR3 is CASSQVTAGGADTQYF. CDR3 nucleotide sequence: TGTGCCAGCAGCCAAGTCACAGCGGGAGGAGCAGATACGCAGTATTTT. V gene TRBV14 combines with J gene TRBJ2-3, with 9 nucleotides matching TRBD2. Germline trimming cut 1 base from V and 4 bases from J; bases unmatched to any gene: 6. The length of the CDR3 is 16 residues. Germline V gives CDR1 SGHDN, CDR2 FVKESK.